This T cell receptor beta chain is drawn from a study of cytomegalovirus exposure and HLA in healthy donors. At the level of the study: One earlier analysis, a look at 150 million to 200 million T cells, found about 110 million unique TCR beta sequences.

This CDR3 is 16 amino acids long. CDR1 is SGHRS and CDR2 is YFSETQ in the germline V gene. The ends were cut back, 1 base at V and 2 bases at J, with 14 bases in the middle. Vbeta (60) and Jbeta (13) primers were used in the PCR. Using immunoSEQ multiplex PCR, the repertoire was profiled, and TCRdb retains in-frame clones only, with some absent. Of around 50,000 clones in the sample, around three quarters were seen once. The specimen sequenced was PBMCs. The sequence derives from a man younger than 45 in good health and CMV-seropositive. The chain employs TRBV5-1 and TRBJ2-3; perhaps TRBD1 as D (6 bases). CDR3 region: CASSLTGDRLTDTQYF. The CDR3 DNA reads as TGCGCCAGCAGCTTGACGGGTGACAGGCTCACAGATACGCAGTATTTT.